Described below is a single T cell receptor beta chain sequence and its context. This record comes from a study of blood T cell repertoires in COVID-19. The overall study: The origin of the acute and convalescent COVID-19 samples was the United States, Italy and Spain.

The CDR3 has 13 amino acids. The V end was cut by 8 bases, the J end by 5 bases, with 15 bases between. The authors' processing: The authors estimated nucleated cell counts from reference gene primer amplification. The table came from immunoSEQ multiplex PCR; TCRdb's copy has only in-frame clones and leaves some out. D and trimming were read from the DNA, whereas the V and J calls and clone size are those reported in that table. The data hold around 300,000 clones, with 80% to 90% observed a single time. The sample was peripheral blood. The clonotype was recovered from a woman between 65 and 79 years old with acute or convalescent COVID-19. V is TRBV12-3 or TRBV12-4 and J is TRBJ1-1; D not resolved. CDR3 region: CASSLAGRTEAFF. CDR3 bases: TGTGCCAGCTCCTTAGCCGGGAGAACTGAAGCTTTCTTT.